A selection of T cell receptor beta chains follows, all from one sample in a study of blood T cell repertoires in COVID-19. The assay was immunoSEQ multiplex PCR, and TCRdb's table has in-frame clones only and misses some. Among about 240,000 clones listed, around 88% were seen once. Sequenced input: peripheral blood. The receptors here all came from a man at least 80 years old with acute or convalescent COVID-19. The CDR3 runs from the conserved cysteine through the conserved F or W. D genes are given only for firm matches. Clone size is not always given. Where it is, it says once, few, many or a class for expanded clones.

v_gene	abundance	len	d_gene	j_gene	CDR3aa	CDR3nt
TRBV6-5	NA	15	TRBD1	TRBJ2-3	CASSYRGQFADTQYF	TGTGCCAGCAGTTACCGGGGACAGTTCGCAGATACGCAGTATTTT
TRBV19	NA	13	TRBD1	TRBJ1-2	CATLGQGSYGYTF	TGTGCCACCTTGGGACAGGGAAGCTATGGCTACACCTTC
TRBV28	NA	14	NA	TRBJ2-7	CASSSPPTNYEQYF	TGTGCCAGCAGTTCCCCCCCGACTAACTACGAGCAGTACTTC
TRBV7-9	NA	14	NA	TRBJ1-5	CASSLNGAHQPQHF	TGTGCCAGCAGCTTAAATGGGGCCCATCAGCCCCAGCATTTT
TRBV7-2	NA	14	TRBD1	TRBJ1-2	CASRGQGLGYGYTF	TGTGCCAGCAGGGGACAGGGTTTAGGGTATGGCTACACCTTC
TRBV24-1	NA	14	TRBD1	TRBJ2-2	CATRTGGIGGELFF	TGTGCCACCAGGACAGGGGGCATTGGCGGGGAGCTGTTTTTT
TRBV3-1/TRBV3-2	once	19	TRBD2	TRBJ2-1	CASSSTSGRVRSSYNEQFF	TGTGCCAGCAGCTCGACTAGCGGGAGGGTTCGAAGCTCCTACAATGAGCAGTTCTTC
TRBV28	NA	17	TRBD1	TRBJ1-6	CASSLGGTGGRNSPLHF	TGTGCCAGCAGTTTAGGGGGGACAGGGGGCCGTAATTCACCCCTCCACTTT
TRBV28	NA	15	TRBD1	TRBJ1-6	CASTRGSSYNSPLHF	TGTGCCAGTACCAGGGGGAGCTCCTATAATTCACCCCTCCACTTT
TRBV12-3/TRBV12-4	once	11	NA	TRBJ2-7	CASTGDYEQYF	TGTGCCAGCACGGGGGACTACGAGCAGTACTTC
TRBV6-6	NA	11	NA	TRBJ1-1	CASRPPREAFF	TGTGCCAGCAGGCCCCCCAGGGAAGCTTTCTTT
TRBV19	NA	14	NA	TRBJ1-6	CASRGSSYNSPLHF	TGTGCCAGTAGAGGGAGCTCCTATAATTCACCCCTCCACTTT
TRBV5-5	NA	14	NA	TRBJ1-5	CASSWGHLNQPQHF	TGTGCCAGCAGCTGGGGACATCTCAATCAGCCCCAGCATTTT
TRBV12-3/TRBV12-4	NA	12	NA	TRBJ1-1	CASRRQNTEAFF	TGTGCCAGCAGAAGACAGAACACTGAAGCTTTCTTT
TRBV10-3	NA	15	NA	TRBJ1-1	CAISDSGFRNTEAFF	TGTGCCATCAGTGATTCAGGGTTTCGTAACACTGAAGCTTTCTTT
TRBV19	few	17	NA	TRBJ2-7	CASSRGSVGFSSYEQYF	TGTGCCAGTAGTAGGGGTAGCGTGGGGTTCAGCTCCTACGAGCAGTACTTC
TRBV6-5	once	15	TRBD2	TRBJ2-3	CASSYGGGAEHTQYF	TGTGCCAGCAGTTACGGCGGGGGGGCCGAGCATACGCAGTATTTT
TRBV9	NA	12	NA	TRBJ1-3	CASSVVRGTIYF	TGTGCCAGCAGCGTAGTCAGAGGCACCATATATTTT
TRBV5-1	once	16	TRBD2	TRBJ2-7	CASSFRLAGVPYEQYF	TGCGCCAGCAGCTTCCGACTAGCGGGGGTACCCTACGAGCAGTACTTC
TRBV19	NA	15	TRBD1	TRBJ1-1	CASSITGGVNTEAFF	TGTGCCAGTAGTATTACAGGGGGAGTGAACACTGAAGCTTTCTTT